This TCR beta chain was profiled in a study of PD-1 blockade in classical Hodgkin lymphoma. Produced via immunoSEQ multiplex PCR; TCRdb's table is partial and in-frame only. The sample records approximately 110,000 clones, approximately 89% being singletons. V gave up 6 bases and J gave up 7 bases; unmatched junction bases: 2. CDR3 length: 13 residues. Germline assignment: CDR1 MNHEY and CDR2 SVGAGI. Overall study results and limits: It was reported that newly diagnosed patients had less baseline TCR diversity than healthy donors. The authors have not defined what causes the repertoire differences, possibly disease activity or prior therapy.

Time point described: cycle 4 day 1 (C4D1), after 6 weeks of nivolumab. No patient escaped relapse after autologous stem cell transplantation, and brentuximab vedotin exposure varied. Remarks on this clone: Its cognate antigen is unknown.

The rearrangement uses TRBV6-5 and TRBJ2-5; 13 nucleotides agree with TRBD2. This sample comprised peripheral blood mononuclear cells (PBMCs), obtained before the fourth cycle of nivolumab. This receptor was obtained from a human donor with classical Hodgkin lymphoma. CDR3 protein: CASRRTSGGTQYF. In nucleotides, the CDR3 is TGTGCCAGCAGGCGGACTAGCGGGGGGACCCAGTACTTC.